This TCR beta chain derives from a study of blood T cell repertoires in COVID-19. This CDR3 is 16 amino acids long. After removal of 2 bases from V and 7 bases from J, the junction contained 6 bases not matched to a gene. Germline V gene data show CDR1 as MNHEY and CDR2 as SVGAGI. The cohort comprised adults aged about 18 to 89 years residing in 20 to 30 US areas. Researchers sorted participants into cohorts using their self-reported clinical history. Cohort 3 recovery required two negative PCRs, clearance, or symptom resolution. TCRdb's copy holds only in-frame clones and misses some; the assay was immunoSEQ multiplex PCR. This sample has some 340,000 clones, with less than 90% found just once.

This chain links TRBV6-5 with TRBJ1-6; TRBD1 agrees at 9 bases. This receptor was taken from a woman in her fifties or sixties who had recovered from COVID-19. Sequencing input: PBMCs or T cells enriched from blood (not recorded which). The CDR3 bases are TGTGCCAGCAGTTACGGGACAGGGTGGGTGAATTCACCCCTCCACTTT. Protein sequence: CASSYGTGWVNSPLHF.